This entry is about one TCR beta chain. Its antigen remains unknown. The source of the sample is a study of cytomegalovirus exposure and HLA in healthy donors. Primers included in the PCR were 60 Vbeta and 13 Jbeta primers. Assay: immunoSEQ multiplex PCR; the TCRdb copy retains only in-frame clones and omits some. Counted here are some 44,000 clones, about nine tenths occurring once; the ten biggest clones make up 6.5% to 9.5%. Each donor was healthy, and each was a bone marrow donor. The CDR3 loop spans 16 amino acids. Study conclusions and caveats: In a later analysis, at a false discovery rate of 0.05, 17,000 or so TCR beta sequences matched HLA alleles. Reports indicated that the classifier achieved high specificity and sensitivity in diagnosing cytomegalovirus status.

Sequencing was carried out using PBMCs. The receptor comes from a woman in her 40s in good health and CMV-seropositive. The chain has TRBV21-1 and TRBJ2-7; whether TRBD1, the table's D call, matches the DNA was not checked. TRBV21-1 is a pseudogene locus. The CDR3 nucleotides read TGTGCCAGCAGCATACGACAGGATAAAAGCTCCTACGAGCAGTACTTC. Translation: CASSIRQDKSSYEQYF.